The 18 T cell receptor beta chains reported below all come from one sample, sequenced in a study of CXCR3-negative and CXCR3-positive naive CD8 T cells. UMI-labeled TRB cDNA libraries were prepared by 5' RACE. TCRdb reanalyzed the 5' RACE reads, giving one entry per CDR3 protein sequence and no DNA. This sample's clone table lists roughly 6,200 distinct CDR3 sequences. The sample was naive CXCR3- CD8+ T cells from blood. Subset indicated: CD45RO-CCR7+CD27+CD95- naive CD8+ T cells lacking CXCR3 (TNR3-). The origin of the receptors is a human donor in good health. Some clones in this sample may be carry-over from other donors' samples.

By frequency, this clonotype registers medium-sized (0.01 to 0.1%). The chain carries TRBV4-2 and TRBJ2-5. CDR1 and CDR2 from the germline V gene are LGHNA and YNFKEQ. The CDR3 has 14 amino acids. The CDR3 sequence: CASSQEVGLETQYF.

In terms of frequency, this clonotype is medium-sized. The chain is built from TRBV7-9 and TRBJ2-7; TCRdb selects TRBD1, and the lack of DNA leaves this call unchecked. Germline V gene data show CDR1 as SEHNR and CDR2 as FQNEAQ (reference sequence). This CDR3 spans 13 amino acids. The CDR3 loop is CASSSQVAYEQYF.

The J gene is TRBJ2-1, the V gene TRBV11-2; TCRdb gives TRBD2 as the D gene, but with no DNA this cannot be confirmed. Germline V gene lookup returns CDR1 SGHAT and CDR2 FQNNGV. The CDR3 is 16 residues long. The chain's CDR3 is CASSLSTGGPDNEQFF.

This clonotype ranks as medium-sized in terms of frequency. The chain has TRBV19 and TRBJ2-1; TCRdb lists TRBD2, though no DNA is available to test this call. The V gene's germline CDR1 is LNHDA and CDR2 SQIVND (reference sequence). The CDR3 has 15 residues. CDR3 sequence reads: CASSPRTSGYNEQFF.

This clonotype shows up as medium-sized (0.01 to 0.1%) by frequency. The rearrangement links TRBV12-3 or TRBV12-4 to TRBJ2-4; without DNA, the TCRdb call of TRBD1 cannot be checked. The CDR3 runs 14 residues. This CDR3 reads CASSSPGQSNIQYF.

This clonotype is classed as medium-sized by frequency. The chain is built from TRBV6-5 and TRBJ2-2; checking the TCRdb D call of TRBD1 is not possible without DNA. Germline V gene lookup returns CDR1 MNHEY and CDR2 SVGAGI. CDR3 length equals 14 residues. The CDR3 is CASSLTGLTGELFF.

This clonotype ranks as medium-sized in terms of frequency. V is TRBV20-1 and J is TRBJ2-1. In germline, CDR1 is DFQATT, CDR2 SNEGSKA (reference sequence). CDR3 size: 14 residues. CDR3 amino acids: CSASLLLSYNEQFF.

The gene calls are TRBV13 and TRBJ2-1; the D call of TRBD2 rests on TCRdb alone, since no DNA is present to check it. This CDR3 spans 16 amino acids. CDR1 and CDR2 (germline): PRHDT, FYEKMQ (reference sequence). CDR3 loop: CASSSRTSGSYNEQFF.

The gene calls are TRBV2 and TRBJ2-1; there is no DNA to check the TCRdb D call of TRBD2. CDR3 size: 16 residues. CDR1 and CDR2 (germline): SNHLY, FYNNEI. This CDR3 reads CASIRPSGRVYNEQFF.

By frequency, this clonotype registers medium-sized. CDR3 sequence reads: CASSPVRSYSYNEQFF. The chain recombines TRBV7-9 with TRBJ2-1; TCRdb returns TRBD2, unconfirmable since there is no DNA. Germline V gene sequence: CDR1 SEHNR, CDR2 FQNEAQ (reference sequence). There are 16 residues in the CDR3.

CDR3 amino acids: CASSQDSATSLNTQYF. The gene calls are TRBV3-1 and TRBJ2-3; checking the TCRdb D call of TRBD2 is not possible without DNA. The CDR3 loop spans 16 amino acids. Germline V CDR1 and CDR2: LGHDT, YNNKEL (reference sequence).

Its frequency marks this clonotype as medium-sized. The rearrangement joins TRBV28 to TRBJ2-7. CDR1 is MDHEN, CDR2 SYDVKM, per germline. The CDR3 runs 11 residues. CDR3 amino acids: CASSFGTEQYF.

The chain recombines TRBV29-1 with TRBJ1-1; TCRdb lists TRBD1, though no DNA is available to test this call. The CDR3 has 14 residues. CDR1 and CDR2 from the germline V gene are SQVTM and ANQGSEA. CDR3 sequence reads: CSGGMTGSHTEAFF.

This chain connects TRBV20-1 to TRBJ2-1; the TCRdb D gene call, TRBD2, has no DNA to confirm it. The CDR3 loop spans 14 amino acids. The germline V gene has CDR1 DFQATT and CDR2 SNEGSKA (reference sequence). The CDR3: CSEALAGGYNEQFF.

Frequency places this clonotype as medium-sized. This chain links TRBV5-1 with TRBJ1-1; no DNA is available, so the TRBD1 call from TCRdb remains unchecked. CDR1 is SGHRS and CDR2 is YFSETQ in the germline V gene. The CDR3 runs to 14 residues. The CDR3 spells CASSPWDSNTEAFF.

This chain links TRBV28 with TRBJ2-1; TCRdb's D call of TRBD2 is untestable without DNA. CDR1 and CDR2 from the germline V gene are MDHEN and SYDVKM. The CDR3 is 15 residues long. The CDR3 loop reads CASTTSGRDYNEQFF.

This chain links TRBV5-1 with TRBJ2-3; there is no DNA to check the TCRdb D call of TRBD1. CDR3 size: 13 residues. Germline lookup yields CDR1 SGHRS and CDR2 YFSETQ. The CDR3 sequence is CASSSLTADTQYF.

This CDR3 is CSARNPEGLPETQYF. The chain links TRBV20-1 to TRBJ2-5; TCRdb lists TRBD2, though no DNA is available to test this call. Germline CDR1 and CDR2: DFQATT and SNEGSKA (reference sequence). The CDR3 totals 15 residues.